The present TCR beta chain was sequenced within a study of T cells in Graves' hyperthyroidism and ophthalmopathy. RNA transcripts were the template for amplifying TCR beta CDR3 regions. First-round RT-PCR targeting the TCR CDR3 was performed with the HTBI primer set. TCRdb itself ran the multiplex PCR reads through MiXCR, one entry per CDR3 protein. The sample has roughly 640,000 distinct CDR3 sequences; about a sixth are singletons. Study-level findings and limits: Researchers found most expanded thyroid clonotypes above 0.001 in blood as well.

Only a few counts were recorded for this clonotype. Its antigen remains unknown. Trimming cost V 5 bases and J 4 bases, with 12 bases left between them. Germline V gene data show CDR1 as SEHNR and CDR2 as FQNEAQ (reference sequence). The CDR3 is 14 amino acids. Uncontrolled infection, other autoimmune disease, pregnancy or lactation barred patients from enrollment. Every diagnosis used clinical symptoms, serum thyroxine and TRAb, thyroid ultrasound and orbital computed tomography. This sample holds PBMCs from 9.5 to 10 ml fresh peripheral blood. The chain has TRBV7-9 and TRBJ1-5, with D perhaps TRBD1 (5 bases). Specimen: blood. The clonotype was recovered from a middle-aged woman with Graves' ophthalmopathy. CDR3 nucleotides: TGTGCCAGCAGCCCGACAGCGGCTAATCAGCCCCAGCATTTT. This encodes CASSPTAANQPQHF.